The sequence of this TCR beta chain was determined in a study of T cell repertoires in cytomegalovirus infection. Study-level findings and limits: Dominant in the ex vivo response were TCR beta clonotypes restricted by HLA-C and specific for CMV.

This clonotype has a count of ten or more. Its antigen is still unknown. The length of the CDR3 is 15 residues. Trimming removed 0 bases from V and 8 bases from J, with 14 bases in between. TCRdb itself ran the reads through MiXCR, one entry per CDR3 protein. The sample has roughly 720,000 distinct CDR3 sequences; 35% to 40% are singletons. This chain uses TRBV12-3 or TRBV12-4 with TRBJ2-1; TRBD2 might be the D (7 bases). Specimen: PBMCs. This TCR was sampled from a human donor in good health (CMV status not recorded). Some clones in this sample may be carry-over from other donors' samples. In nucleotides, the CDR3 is TGTGCCAGCAGTTTAGCGGGGGGGCGAATCTATGAGCAGTTCTTC. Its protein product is CASSLAGGRIYEQFF.